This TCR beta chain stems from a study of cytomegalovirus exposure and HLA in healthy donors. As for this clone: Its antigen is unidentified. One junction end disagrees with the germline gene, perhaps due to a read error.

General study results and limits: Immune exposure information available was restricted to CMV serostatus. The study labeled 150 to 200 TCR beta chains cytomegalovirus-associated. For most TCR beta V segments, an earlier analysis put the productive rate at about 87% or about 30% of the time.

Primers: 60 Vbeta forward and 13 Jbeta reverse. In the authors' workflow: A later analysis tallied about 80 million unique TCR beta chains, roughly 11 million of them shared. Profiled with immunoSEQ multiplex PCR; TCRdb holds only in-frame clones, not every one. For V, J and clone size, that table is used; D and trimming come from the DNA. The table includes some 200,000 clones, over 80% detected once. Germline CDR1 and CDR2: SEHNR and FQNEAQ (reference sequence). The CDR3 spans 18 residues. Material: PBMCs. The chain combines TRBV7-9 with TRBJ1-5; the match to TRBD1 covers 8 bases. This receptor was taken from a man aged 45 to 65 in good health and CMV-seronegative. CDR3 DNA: TGTTCCAGCAGCCGAACCGGGACAGGAGGTTATAGCAATCAGCCCCAGCATTTT. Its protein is CSSSRTGTGGYSNQPQHF.